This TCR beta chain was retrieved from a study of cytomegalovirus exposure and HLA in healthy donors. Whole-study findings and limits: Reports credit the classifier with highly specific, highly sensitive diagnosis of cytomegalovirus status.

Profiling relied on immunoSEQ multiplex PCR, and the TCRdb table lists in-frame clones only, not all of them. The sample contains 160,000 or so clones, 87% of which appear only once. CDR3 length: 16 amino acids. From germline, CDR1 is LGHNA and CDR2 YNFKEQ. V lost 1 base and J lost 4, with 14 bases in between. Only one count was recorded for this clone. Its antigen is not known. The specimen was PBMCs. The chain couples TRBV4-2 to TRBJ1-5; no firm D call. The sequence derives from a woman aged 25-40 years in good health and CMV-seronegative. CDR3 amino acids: CASSQGPDSENQPQHF. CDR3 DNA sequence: TGTGCCAGCAGCCAAGGACCGGACTCGGAAAATCAGCCCCAGCATTTT.